This T cell receptor beta chain was identified in a study of T cell responses to AZD1222 COVID-19 vaccine. Study background: Whether given at about 4 or about 12 weeks, second doses were pooled.

Whole-study findings and limits: After two AZD1222 doses, spike-specific TCR breadth and depth rose versus day 0.

On this clone itself: Antigen specificity is unknown.

Germline CDR1 is SNHLY and CDR2 is FYNNEI. V lost 2 bases and J 4 bases, leaving 14 bases between the germline ends. The CDR3 spans 15 residues. Produced via immunoSEQ multiplex PCR; TCRdb's table is partial and in-frame only. Among approximately 97,000 clones listed, roughly 84% were seen once. The genes are TRBV2 and TRBJ2-5, with a weak D call TRBD1 (5 bases). This TCR derives from an adult in good health. Source: peripheral blood, taken on day 0 of AZD1222 vaccination. The CDR3 reads CASSEPQGIAETQYF. As DNA, the CDR3 is TGTGCCAGCAGTGAACCGCAGGGTATCGCAGAGACCCAGTACTTC.